A selection of T cell receptor beta chains follows, all from one sample in a study of shared clonotypes between healthy human individuals. TCRdb's copy holds only in-frame clones and misses some; the assay was immunoSEQ multiplex PCR. The table shows about 2.4 million clones, with roughly 93% occurring only once. Sequencing was performed on naive CD4+ T cells from PBMCs. The source is a man younger than 35 in good health. Some clones in this sample may be carry-over from other donors' samples. Each CDR3 is given with its conserved first and last residue. The D gene is left open where the match is weak. Not all rows give a size; the values are once, few, many and, for expanded clones, a class.

clone size,CDR3 length,J gene,V gene,D gene,CDR3 protein,CDR3 DNA
once,12,TRBJ2-1,TRBV11-3,.,CASSKGGHGQFF,TGTGCCAGCAGTAAGGGGGGACATGGGCAGTTCTTC
few,11,TRBJ1-1,TRBV29-1,.,CSGTLGTEAFF,TGCAGCGGGACCTTGGGCACTGAAGCTTTCTTT
.,15,TRBJ1-1,TRBV11-2,.,CASSSIRTRGTEAFF,TGTGCCAGCAGCTCAATACGGACCCGTGGCACTGAAGCTTTCTTT
.,16,TRBJ2-1,TRBV6-6,.,CASSASVGVRYNEQFF,TGTGCCAGCAGCGCCTCAGTGGGGGTCCGGTACAATGAGCAGTTCTTC
.,15,TRBJ2-5,TRBV11-2,.,CASSPAPGSWETQYF,TGTGCCAGCAGCCCGGCTCCGGGGAGTTGGGAGACCCAGTACTTC
.,14,TRBJ1-1,TRBV11-2,.,CASNRQTGNTEAFF,TGTGCCAGCAACCGACAGACGGGGAACACTGAAGCTTTCTTT
.,11,TRBJ2-1,TRBV6-5,.,CASGYGERQFF,TGTGCCAGCGGATACGGTGAGCGGCAGTTCTTC
.,16,TRBJ2-2,TRBV7-3,TRBD1,CASSSSPGTGSGELFF,TGTGCCAGCAGCTCAAGTCCCGGGACAGGGTCCGGGGAGCTGTTTTTT
.,15,TRBJ2-7,TRBV4-1,TRBD1,CASSRVDRGLYEQYF,TGCGCCAGCAGCCGCGTTGACAGGGGTCTCTACGAGCAGTACTTC
once,13,TRBJ2-1,TRBV30,.,CAWGGLGVGEQFF,TGTGCCTGGGGAGGACTGGGGGTGGGTGAGCAGTTCTTC
.,16,TRBJ2-1,TRBV23-1,TRBD1,CASSHDRDRVNNEQFF,TGCGCCAGCAGTCATGACCGGGACAGGGTGAACAATGAGCAGTTCTTC
.,14,TRBJ2-5,TRBV5-5,.,CASSPRPVQETQYF,TGTGCCAGCTCCCCCCGGCCCGTCCAAGAGACCCAGTACTTC
once,17,TRBJ1-5,TRBV7-6,TRBD1,CASSSGTGGIGNQPQHF,TGTGCCAGCAGCTCCGGGACAGGGGGAATCGGCAATCAGCCCCAGCATTTT
once,18,TRBJ1-3,TRBV18,.,CASSPVYQGRGSGNTIYF,TGTGCCAGCTCACCAGTATACCAGGGGAGGGGATCTGGAAACACCATATATTTT
.,14,TRBJ1-2,TRBV28,.,CASTRRQPHYGYTF,TGTGCCAGCACACGGAGACAGCCTCACTATGGCTACACCTTC
.,16,TRBJ2-3,TRBV4-2,TRBD2,CASSPYWGGNTDTQYF,TGTGCCAGCAGCCCATACTGGGGGGGAAACACAGATACGCAGTATTTT
.,14,TRBJ1-6,TRBV6-6,TRBD1,CASGMGTGVSPLHF,TGTGCCAGCGGGATGGGGACAGGGGTTTCACCCCTCCACTTT
.,15,TRBJ2-1,TRBV27,.,CASSLIGSSYNEQFF,TGTGCCAGCAGTTTAATAGGGAGCTCCTACAATGAGCAGTTCTTC
.,17,TRBJ2-6,TRBV9,.,CASSARQGGSGANVLTF,TGTGCCAGCAGCGCTCGACAGGGAGGGTCTGGGGCCAACGTCCTGACTTTC
.,14,TRBJ2-2,TRBV4-2,.,CASSRTRVSGELFF,TGTGCCAGCAGCCGCACTCGTGTATCCGGGGAGCTGTTTTTT
.,14,TRBJ2-7,TRBV5-1,.,CASSLAFGAYEQYF,TGCGCCAGCAGCTTAGCATTCGGGGCCTACGAGCAGTACTTC
.,16,TRBJ2-3,TRBV18,.,CASSTRPIYGIDTQYF,TGTGCCAGCTCAACTAGACCTATCTACGGCATTGATACGCAGTATTTT
.,15,TRBJ2-1,TRBV5-6,.,CASSGDFGSYNEQFF,TGTGCCAGCAGCGGGGATTTCGGATCCTACAATGAGCAGTTCTTC
.,15,TRBJ2-7,TRBV6-6,.,CASSSGLNKGSEQYF,TGTGCCAGCAGTTCCGGACTCAATAAGGGGTCCGAGCAGTACTTC
.,14,TRBJ1-5,TRBV2,TRBD1,CASSESTGREPQHF,TGTGCCAGCAGTGAATCGACAGGGAGGGAGCCCCAGCATTTT
.,16,TRBJ1-1,TRBV18,.,CASSPPPVRGPTEAFF,TGTGCCAGCTCACCACCCCCGGTCAGGGGACCGACTGAAGCTTTCTTT
.,13,TRBJ2-3,TRBV9,.,CASSVRTGDTQYF,TGTGCCAGCAGCGTTCGGACGGGAGATACGCAGTATTTT
.,15,TRBJ2-2,TRBV15,TRBD2,CATSGLAVNTGELFF,TGTGCCACCAGCGGACTAGCGGTGAACACCGGGGAGCTGTTTTTT
.,15,TRBJ2-1,TRBV5-6,TRBD2,CASSPSGRAINEQFF,TGTGCCAGCAGCCCTAGCGGGAGGGCCATCAATGAGCAGTTCTTC
.,14,TRBJ1-2,TRBV5-5,.,CASSFGQELYGYTF,TGTGCCAGCAGCTTTGGGCAGGAATTGTATGGCTACACCTTC
.,17,TRBJ2-6,TRBV5-1,TRBD2,CASSLGLAGSGANVLTF,TGCGCCAGCAGCTTGGGACTAGCGGGATCTGGGGCCAACGTCCTGACTTTC
.,13,TRBJ1-1,TRBV5-1,.,CASSLEAPPEAFF,TGCGCCAGCAGCTTGGAGGCCCCCCCTGAAGCTTTCTTT
.,13,TRBJ1-2,TRBV9,.,CASSVDSNYGYTF,TGTGCCAGCAGCGTAGACTCTAACTATGGCTACACCTTC
.,14,TRBJ1-1,TRBV7-3,.,CASSLTRGGTEAFF,TGTGCCAGCAGCTTAACCAGGGGTGGGACTGAAGCTTTCTTT
.,13,TRBJ1-4,TRBV14,.,CASSHAGSEKLFF,TGTGCCAGCAGCCATGCAGGGAGTGAAAAACTGTTTTTT
.,15,TRBJ1-2,TRBV19,TRBD1,CASSLRQGGDYGYTF,TGTGCCAGTAGTCTGAGACAGGGAGGGGACTATGGCTACACCTTC
.,14,TRBJ1-5,TRBV5-6,.,CASSLQGNYQPQHF,TGTGCCAGCAGCCTCCAGGGGAACTATCAGCCCCAGCATTTT
.,14,TRBJ2-3,TRBV6-6,.,CASSYDSYTDTQYF,TGTGCCAGCAGTTACGACAGCTACACAGATACGCAGTATTTT
.,15,TRBJ1-3,TRBV5-6,TRBD1,CASSRDGTAGNTIYF,TGTGCCAGCAGCCGAGATGGGACAGCTGGAAACACCATATATTTT
.,14,TRBJ2-7,TRBV5-4,.,CASSFGPGGYEQYF,TGTGCCAGCAGCTTCGGGCCCGGTGGGTACGAGCAGTACTTC